The entry that follows covers one T cell receptor (beta chain) sequence. Its antigen is unidentified. These data are taken from a study of cytomegalovirus exposure and HLA in healthy donors. The germline gives CDR1 SGHDT, CDR2 YYEEEE. This CDR3 region has 15 residues. V lost 0 bases to trimming and J lost 1 base, with 8 bases between them. Study-level points and caveats: Presence/absence analyses supposed approximately even sequencing depth among donors. There were reportedly fewer N-insertions in an Asian-associated ancestry cluster than the approximately 700-donor mean, in a later analysis. Rare sequences made up most TCRs, while some public TCRs were found in many donors.

60 Vbeta and 13 Jbeta primers were used in PCR. Assay used: immunoSEQ multiplex PCR; TCRdb lists only in-frame clones, some missing. The table lists around 200,000 clones, 70% to 90% of them singletons. This chain connects TRBV5-6 to TRBJ1-5; possibly TRBD1 for D (6 bases). The TCR was taken from a woman aged 25 to 39 in good health and CMV-seronegative. Sequences were obtained from PBMCs. The CDR3, as DNA: TGTGCCAGCAGCTTGGGGGGGCGAAGCAATCAGCCCCAGCATTTT. Amino acid sequence: CASSLGGRSNQPQHF.